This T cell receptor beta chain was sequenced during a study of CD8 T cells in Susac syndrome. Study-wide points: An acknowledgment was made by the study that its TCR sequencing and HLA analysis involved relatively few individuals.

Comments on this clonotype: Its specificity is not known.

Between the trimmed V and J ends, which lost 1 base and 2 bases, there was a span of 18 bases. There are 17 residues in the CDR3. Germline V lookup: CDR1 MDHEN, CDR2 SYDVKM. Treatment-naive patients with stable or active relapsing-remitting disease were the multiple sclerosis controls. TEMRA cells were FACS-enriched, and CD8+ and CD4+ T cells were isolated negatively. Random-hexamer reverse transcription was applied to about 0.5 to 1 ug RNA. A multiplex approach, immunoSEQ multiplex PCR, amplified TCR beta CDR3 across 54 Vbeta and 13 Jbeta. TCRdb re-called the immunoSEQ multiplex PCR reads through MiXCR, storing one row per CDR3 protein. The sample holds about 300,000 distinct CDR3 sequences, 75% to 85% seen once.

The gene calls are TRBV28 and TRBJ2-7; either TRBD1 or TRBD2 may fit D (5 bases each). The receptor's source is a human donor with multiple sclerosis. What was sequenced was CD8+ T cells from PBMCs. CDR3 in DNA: TGTGCCAGCAGTTTATCGGGTTTGTTGGGGGAACCCTACGAGCAGTACTTC. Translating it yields CASSLSGLLGEPYEQYF.